This entry concerns a single TCR beta chain. The antigen is undetermined. The read ends 3 residues early relative to the CDR3; the germline J gene fills the gap. Other nucleotide sequences in the sample specify the same CDR3. The germline V gene encodes CDR1 SGHNT and CDR2 YYREEE (reference sequence). CDR3 length: 14 residues. This record comes from a study of T cells in women clearing cervical HPV infection. General study points: A classifier using richness and V gene abundances reached an AUC of more than 0.8.

Data came from immunoSEQ multiplex PCR; TCRdb stores just in-frame clones and leaves some out. This sample's clone table lists more than 30,000 clones. All participants had a single incident cervical HPV16 infection, and prevalent HPV16 infections were excluded. The chain is built from TRBV5-4 and TRBJ1-2; 7 positions agree with TRBD1. Sequenced sample: blood buffy coat. The clonotype originates from a woman aged 18 to 69 with a cervical HPV16 infection that either progressed to CIN3+ or cleared (not recorded which). CDR3 DNA, as far as it was read: TGTGCCAGCAGCGGGATAGGGGGCGCGGGTGGT. It specifies CASSGIGGAGG. The whole CDR3 reads CASSGIGGAGGYTF. Full variable domain (outside the CDR3, taken from reference TRBV5-4 and TRBJ1-2): ETGVTQSPTHLIKTRGQQVTLRCSSQSGHNTVSWYQQALGQGPQFIFQYYREEENGRGNFPPRFSGLQFPNYSSELNVNALELDDSALYLCASSGIGGAGGYTFGSGTRLTVV.